In this sample, the clone carrying this TCR beta chain turned up a few times. Antigen specificity is unknown. This specimen belongs to a study of CD8 T cells in ankylosing spondylitis. Study-wide points: The study looked at matched synovial fluid samples from ankylosing spondylitis patients. Disease-linked clones were reported to be significantly enriched there. A TCR beta motif of several highly homologous variants seemed to mark ankylosing spondylitis blood. Existing reports had already noted some motif variants in reactive arthritis synovial fluid and blood.

The V segment lost 7 bases and the J segment 5 bases; nucleotides outside the gene matches: 6. The CDR3 is 12 amino acids. CDR1 is DFQATT and CDR2 is SNEGSKA in the germline V gene (reference sequence). Each TCR beta library was made by quantitative 5'-RACE that incorporated molecular barcodes. MiXCR was run by TCRdb on the 5' RACE reads, yielding one entry per CDR3 protein. The sample lists about 250,000 distinct CDR3 sequences, about 30% occurring once. The rearrangement links TRBV20-1 to TRBJ1-1; 8 bases match TRBD1. The source is a male donor with ankylosing spondylitis or in good health (not recorded which). The source material was blood, either unsorted or a sorted T cell fraction (not recorded which). CDR3 DNA sequence: TGCAGTGTAACAGGGGGAGAGACTGAAGCTTTCTTT. Amino acid sequence: CSVTGGETEAFF.